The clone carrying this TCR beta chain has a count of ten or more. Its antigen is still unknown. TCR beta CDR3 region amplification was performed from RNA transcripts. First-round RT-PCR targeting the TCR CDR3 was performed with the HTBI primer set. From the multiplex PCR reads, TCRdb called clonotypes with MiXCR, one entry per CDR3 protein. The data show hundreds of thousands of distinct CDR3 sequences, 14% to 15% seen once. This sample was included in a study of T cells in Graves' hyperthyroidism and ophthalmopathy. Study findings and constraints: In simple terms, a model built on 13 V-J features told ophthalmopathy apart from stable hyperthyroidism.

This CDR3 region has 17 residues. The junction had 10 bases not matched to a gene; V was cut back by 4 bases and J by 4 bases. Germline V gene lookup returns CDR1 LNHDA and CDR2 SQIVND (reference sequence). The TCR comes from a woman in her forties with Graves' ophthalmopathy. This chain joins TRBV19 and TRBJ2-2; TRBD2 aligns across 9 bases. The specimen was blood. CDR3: CASSRGLAVVVTGELFF. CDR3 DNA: TGTGCCAGTAGTAGGGGACTAGCTGTAGTTGTCACCGGGGAGCTGTTTTTT.